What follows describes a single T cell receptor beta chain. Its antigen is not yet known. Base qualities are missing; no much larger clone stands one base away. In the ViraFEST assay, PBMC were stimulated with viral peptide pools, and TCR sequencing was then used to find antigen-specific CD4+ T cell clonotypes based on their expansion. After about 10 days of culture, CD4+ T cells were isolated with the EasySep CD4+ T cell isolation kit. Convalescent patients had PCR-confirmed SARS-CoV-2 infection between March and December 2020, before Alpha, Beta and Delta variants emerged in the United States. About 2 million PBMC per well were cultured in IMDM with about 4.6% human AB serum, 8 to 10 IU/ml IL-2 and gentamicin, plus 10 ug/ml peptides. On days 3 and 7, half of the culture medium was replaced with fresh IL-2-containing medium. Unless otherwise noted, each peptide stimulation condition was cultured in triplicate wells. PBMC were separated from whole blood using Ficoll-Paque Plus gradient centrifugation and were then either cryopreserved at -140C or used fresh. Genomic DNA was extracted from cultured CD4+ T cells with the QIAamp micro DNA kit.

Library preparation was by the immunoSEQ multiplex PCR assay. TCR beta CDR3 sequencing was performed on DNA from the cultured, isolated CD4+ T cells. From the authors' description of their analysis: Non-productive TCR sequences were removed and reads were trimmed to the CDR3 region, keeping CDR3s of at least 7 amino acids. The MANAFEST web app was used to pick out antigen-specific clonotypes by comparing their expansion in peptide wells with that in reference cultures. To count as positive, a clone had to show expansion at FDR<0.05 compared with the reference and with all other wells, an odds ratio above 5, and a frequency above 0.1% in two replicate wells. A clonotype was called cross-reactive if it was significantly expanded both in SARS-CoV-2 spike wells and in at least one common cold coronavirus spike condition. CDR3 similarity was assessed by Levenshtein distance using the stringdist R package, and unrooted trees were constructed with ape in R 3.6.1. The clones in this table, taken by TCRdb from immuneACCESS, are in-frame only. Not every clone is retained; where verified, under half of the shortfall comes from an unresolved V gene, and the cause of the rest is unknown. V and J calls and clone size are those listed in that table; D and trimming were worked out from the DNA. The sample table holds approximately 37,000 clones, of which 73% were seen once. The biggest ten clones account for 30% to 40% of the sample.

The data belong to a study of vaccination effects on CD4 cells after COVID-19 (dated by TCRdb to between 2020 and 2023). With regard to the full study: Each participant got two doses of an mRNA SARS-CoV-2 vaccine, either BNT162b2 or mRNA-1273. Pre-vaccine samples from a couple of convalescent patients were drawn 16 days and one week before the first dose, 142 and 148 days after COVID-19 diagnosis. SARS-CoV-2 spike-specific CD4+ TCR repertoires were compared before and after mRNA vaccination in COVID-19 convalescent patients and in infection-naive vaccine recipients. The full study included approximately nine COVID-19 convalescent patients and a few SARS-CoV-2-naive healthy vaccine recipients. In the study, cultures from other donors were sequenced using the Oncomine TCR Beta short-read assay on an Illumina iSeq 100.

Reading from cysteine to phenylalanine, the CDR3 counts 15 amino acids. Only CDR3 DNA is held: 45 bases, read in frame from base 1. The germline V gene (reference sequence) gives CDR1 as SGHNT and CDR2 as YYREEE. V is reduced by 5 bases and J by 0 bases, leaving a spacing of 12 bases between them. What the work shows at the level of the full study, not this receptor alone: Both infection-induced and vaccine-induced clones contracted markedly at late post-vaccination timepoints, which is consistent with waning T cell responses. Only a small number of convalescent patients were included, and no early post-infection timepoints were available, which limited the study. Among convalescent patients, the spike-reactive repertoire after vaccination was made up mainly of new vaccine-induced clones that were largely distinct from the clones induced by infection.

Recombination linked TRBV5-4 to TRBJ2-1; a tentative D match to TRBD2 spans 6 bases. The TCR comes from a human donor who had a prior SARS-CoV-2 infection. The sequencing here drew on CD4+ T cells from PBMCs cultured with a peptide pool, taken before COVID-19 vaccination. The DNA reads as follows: TGTGCCAGCAGTGAGGGGACTTCCTCCTACAATGAGCAGTTCTTC. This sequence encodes CASSEGTSSYNEQFF.